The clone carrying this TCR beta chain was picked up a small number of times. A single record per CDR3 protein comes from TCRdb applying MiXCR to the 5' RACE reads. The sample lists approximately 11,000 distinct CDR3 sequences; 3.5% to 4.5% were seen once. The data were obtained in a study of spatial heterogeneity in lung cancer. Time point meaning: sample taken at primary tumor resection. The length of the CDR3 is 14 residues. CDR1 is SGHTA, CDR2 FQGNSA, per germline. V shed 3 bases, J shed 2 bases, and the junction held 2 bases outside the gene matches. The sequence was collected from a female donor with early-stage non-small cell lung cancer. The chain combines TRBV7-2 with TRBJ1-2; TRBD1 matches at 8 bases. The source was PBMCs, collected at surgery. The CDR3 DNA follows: TGTGCCAGCAGCTTCGGACAGGGCAACTATGGCTACACCTTC. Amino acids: CASSFGQGNYGYTF.